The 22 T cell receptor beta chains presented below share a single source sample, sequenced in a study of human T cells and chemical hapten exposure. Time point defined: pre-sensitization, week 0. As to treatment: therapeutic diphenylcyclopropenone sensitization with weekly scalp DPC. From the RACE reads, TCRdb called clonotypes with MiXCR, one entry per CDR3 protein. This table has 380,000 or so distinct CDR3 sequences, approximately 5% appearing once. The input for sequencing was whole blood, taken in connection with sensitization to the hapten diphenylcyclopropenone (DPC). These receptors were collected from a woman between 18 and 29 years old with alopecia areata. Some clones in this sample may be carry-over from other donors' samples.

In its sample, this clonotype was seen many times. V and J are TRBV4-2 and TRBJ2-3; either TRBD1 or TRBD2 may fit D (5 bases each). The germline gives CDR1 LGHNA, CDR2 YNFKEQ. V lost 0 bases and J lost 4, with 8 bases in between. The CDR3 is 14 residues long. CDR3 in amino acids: CASSQERGSDTQYF. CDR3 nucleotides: TGTGCCAGCAGCCAAGAGAGGGGATCAGATACGCAGTATTTT.

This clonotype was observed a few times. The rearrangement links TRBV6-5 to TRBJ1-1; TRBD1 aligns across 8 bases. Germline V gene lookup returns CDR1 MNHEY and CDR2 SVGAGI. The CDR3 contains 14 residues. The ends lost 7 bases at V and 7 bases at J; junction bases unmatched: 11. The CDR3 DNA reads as TGTGCCAGCACCCTTGGCAGGGGGCATGGTGAAGCTTTCTTT. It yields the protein CASTLGRGHGEAFF.

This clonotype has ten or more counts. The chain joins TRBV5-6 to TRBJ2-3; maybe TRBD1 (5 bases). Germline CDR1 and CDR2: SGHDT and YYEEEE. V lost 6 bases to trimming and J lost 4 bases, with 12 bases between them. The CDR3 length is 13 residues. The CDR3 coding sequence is TGTGCCAGCATGGACAACCCCCCAGATACGCAGTATTTT. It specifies CASMDNPPDTQYF.

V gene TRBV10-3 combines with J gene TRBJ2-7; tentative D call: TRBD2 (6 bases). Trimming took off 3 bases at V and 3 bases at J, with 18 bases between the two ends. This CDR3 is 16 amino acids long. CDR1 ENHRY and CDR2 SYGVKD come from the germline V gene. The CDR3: CAISEPGRGSHYEQYF. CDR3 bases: TGTGCCATCAGTGAACCCGGGAGAGGGAGTCACTACGAGCAGTACTTC.

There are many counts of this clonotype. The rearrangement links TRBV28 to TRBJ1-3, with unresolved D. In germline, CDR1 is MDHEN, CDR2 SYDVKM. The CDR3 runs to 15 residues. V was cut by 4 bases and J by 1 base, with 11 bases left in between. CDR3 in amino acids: CASSSQASSGNTIYF. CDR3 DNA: TGTGCCAGCAGTTCCCAGGCTAGTTCTGGAAACACCATATATTTT. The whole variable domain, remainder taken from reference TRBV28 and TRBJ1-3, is DVKVTQSSRYLVKRTGEKVFLECVQDMDHENMFWYRQDPGLGLRLIYFSYDVKMKEKGDIPEGYSVSREKKERFSLILESASTNQTSMYLCASSSQASSGNTIYFGEGSWLTVV.

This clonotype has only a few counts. DNA for the CDR3: TGTGCCAGCAGCGCATGGACTGAAGCTTTCTTT. Amino acid sequence: CASSAWTEAFF. The chain is built from TRBV2 and TRBJ1-1, with no clear D. The length of the CDR3 is 11 residues. Germline V lookup: CDR1 SNHLY, CDR2 FYNNEI. Trimming removed 6 bases from V and 5 bases from J, with 7 bases in between.

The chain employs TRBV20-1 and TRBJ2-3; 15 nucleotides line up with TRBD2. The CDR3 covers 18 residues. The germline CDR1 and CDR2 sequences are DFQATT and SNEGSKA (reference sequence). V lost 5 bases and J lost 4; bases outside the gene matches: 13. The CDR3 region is CSAPGTSGGNATADTQYF. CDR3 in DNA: TGCAGTGCTCCCGGGACTAGCGGGGGGAATGCCACGGCAGATACGCAGTATTTT.

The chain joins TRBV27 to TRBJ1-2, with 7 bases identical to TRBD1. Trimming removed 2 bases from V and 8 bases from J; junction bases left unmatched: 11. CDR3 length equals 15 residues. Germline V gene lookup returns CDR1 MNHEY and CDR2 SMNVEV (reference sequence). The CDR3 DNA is TGTGCCAGCAGTTTAGCCGGGACAGTCAACATCGGCTACACCTTC. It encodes CASSLAGTVNIGYTF.

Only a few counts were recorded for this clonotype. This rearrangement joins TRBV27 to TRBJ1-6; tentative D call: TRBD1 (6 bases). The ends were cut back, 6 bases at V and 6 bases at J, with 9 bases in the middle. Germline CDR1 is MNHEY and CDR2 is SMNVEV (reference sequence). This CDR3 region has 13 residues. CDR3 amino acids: CASRQGFNSPLHF. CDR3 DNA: TGTGCCAGCAGACAGGGTTTTAATTCACCCCTCCACTTT.

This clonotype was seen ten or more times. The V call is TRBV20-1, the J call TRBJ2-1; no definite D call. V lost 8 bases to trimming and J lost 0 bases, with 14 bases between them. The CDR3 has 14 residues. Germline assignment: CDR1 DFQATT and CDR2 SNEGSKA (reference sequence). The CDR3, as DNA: TGCAGTCGCGGTACCCCTAACTCCTACAATGAGCAGTTCTTC. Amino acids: CSRGTPNSYNEQFF.

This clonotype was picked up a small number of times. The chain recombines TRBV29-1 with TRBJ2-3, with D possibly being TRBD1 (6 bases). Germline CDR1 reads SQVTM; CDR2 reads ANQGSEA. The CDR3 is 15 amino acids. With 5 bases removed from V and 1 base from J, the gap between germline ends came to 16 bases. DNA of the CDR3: TGCAGCGTTATTCATTCATGGACAGGCACAGATACGCAGTATTTT. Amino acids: CSVIHSWTGTDTQYF.

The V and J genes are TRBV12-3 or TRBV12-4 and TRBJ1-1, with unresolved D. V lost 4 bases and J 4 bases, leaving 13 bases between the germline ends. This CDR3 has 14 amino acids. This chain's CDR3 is CASSYRVSGTEAFF. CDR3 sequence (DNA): TGTGCCAGCAGTTATAGGGTTTCAGGCACTGAAGCTTTCTTT.

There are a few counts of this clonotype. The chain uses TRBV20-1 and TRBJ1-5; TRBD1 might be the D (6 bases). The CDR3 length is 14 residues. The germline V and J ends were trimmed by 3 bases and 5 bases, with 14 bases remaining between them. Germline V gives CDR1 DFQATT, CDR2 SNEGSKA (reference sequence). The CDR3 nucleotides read TGCAGTGCTAGTCTCGGGGGGCTGGATCAGCCCCAGCATTTT. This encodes CSASLGGLDQPQHF.

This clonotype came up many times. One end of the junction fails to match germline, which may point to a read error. The CDR3 protein is CASSSGGGNSGYTIYF. The DNA of the CDR3 is TGTGCCAGCAGTTCAGGGGGGGGGAATTCTGGATACACCATATATTTT. This rearrangement joins TRBV7-6 to TRBJ1-3, with 7 bases fitting TRBD1. Germline assignment: CDR1 SGHVS and CDR2 FNYEAQ. This CDR3 spans 16 amino acids.

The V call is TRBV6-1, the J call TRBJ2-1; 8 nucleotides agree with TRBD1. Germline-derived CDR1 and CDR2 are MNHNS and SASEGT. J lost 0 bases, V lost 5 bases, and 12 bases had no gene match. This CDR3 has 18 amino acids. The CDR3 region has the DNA TGTGCCAGCAGTCAGACAGGGGCCGGCGATGACTCCTACAATGAGCAGTTCTTC. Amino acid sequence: CASSQTGAGDDSYNEQFF.

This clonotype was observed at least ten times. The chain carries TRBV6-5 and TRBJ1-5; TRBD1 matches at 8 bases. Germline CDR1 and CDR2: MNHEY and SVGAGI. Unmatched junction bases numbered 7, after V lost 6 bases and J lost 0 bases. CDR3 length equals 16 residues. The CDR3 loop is CASSPRGPDSNQPQHF. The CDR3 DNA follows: TGTGCCAGCAGCCCCAGGGGGCCTGATAGCAATCAGCCCCAGCATTTT.

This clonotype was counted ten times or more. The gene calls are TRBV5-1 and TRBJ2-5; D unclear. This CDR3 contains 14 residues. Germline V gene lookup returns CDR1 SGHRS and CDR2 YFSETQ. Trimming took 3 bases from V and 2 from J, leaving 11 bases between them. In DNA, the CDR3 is TGCGCCAGCAGCTCCTCCAGGAGACAAGAGACCCAGTACTTC. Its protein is CASSSSRRQETQYF.

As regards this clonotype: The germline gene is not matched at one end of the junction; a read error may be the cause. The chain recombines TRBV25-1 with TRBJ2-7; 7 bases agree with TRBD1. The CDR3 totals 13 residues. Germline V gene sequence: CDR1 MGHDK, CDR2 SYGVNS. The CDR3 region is CPSSAGTAYEQYF. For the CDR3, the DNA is TGTCCCAGCAGTGCTGGGACAGCCTACGAGCAGTACTTC.

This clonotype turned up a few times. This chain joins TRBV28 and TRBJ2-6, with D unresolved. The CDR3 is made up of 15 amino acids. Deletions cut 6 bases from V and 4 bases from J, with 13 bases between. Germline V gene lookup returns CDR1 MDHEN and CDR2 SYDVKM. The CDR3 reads CASSAQASGANVLTF. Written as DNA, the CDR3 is TGTGCCAGCAGCGCTCAGGCTTCCGGGGCCAACGTCCTGACTTTC.

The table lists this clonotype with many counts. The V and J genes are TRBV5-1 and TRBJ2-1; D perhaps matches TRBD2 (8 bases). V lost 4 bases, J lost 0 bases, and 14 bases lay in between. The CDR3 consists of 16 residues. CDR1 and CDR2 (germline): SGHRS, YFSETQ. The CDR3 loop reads CASSRSGDSSYNEQFF. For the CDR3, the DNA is TGCGCCAGCAGCCGTAGCGGGGACAGCTCCTACAATGAGCAGTTCTTC.

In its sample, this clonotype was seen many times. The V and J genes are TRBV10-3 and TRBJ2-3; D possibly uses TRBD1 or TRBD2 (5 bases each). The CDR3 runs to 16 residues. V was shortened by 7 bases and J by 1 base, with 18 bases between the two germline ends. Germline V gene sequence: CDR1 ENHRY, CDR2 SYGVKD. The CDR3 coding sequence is TGTGCCATCAACAGTTTGGGGCGAGGGGGCACAGATACGCAGTATTTT. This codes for CAINSLGRGGTDTQYF.

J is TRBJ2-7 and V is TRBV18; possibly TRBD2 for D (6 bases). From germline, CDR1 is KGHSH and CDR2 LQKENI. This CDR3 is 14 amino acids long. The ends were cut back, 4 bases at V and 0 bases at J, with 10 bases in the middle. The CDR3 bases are TGTGCCAGCTCACGGACTATTAGCTCCTACGAGCAGTACTTC. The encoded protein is CASSRTISSYEQYF.